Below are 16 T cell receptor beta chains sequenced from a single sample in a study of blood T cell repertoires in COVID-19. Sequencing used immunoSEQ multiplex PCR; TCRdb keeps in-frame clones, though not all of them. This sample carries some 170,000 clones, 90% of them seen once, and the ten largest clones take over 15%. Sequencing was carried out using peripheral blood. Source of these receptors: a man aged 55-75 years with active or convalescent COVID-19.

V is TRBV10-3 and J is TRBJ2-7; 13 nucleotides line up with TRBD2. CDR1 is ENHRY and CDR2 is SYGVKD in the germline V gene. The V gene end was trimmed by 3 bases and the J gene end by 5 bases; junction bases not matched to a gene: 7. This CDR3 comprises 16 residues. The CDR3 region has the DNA TGTGCCATCAGTGACCCACTAGCGGGGGGGCTTAACGAGCAGTACTTC. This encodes CAISDPLAGGLNEQYF.

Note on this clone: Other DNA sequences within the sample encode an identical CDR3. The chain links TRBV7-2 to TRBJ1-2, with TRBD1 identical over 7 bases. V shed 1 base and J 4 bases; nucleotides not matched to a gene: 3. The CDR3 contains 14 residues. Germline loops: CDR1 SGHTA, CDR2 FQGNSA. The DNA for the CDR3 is TGTGCCAGCAGCTTAGGGACAGGTCCCTATGGCTACACCTTC. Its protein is CASSLGTGPYGYTF.

The CDR3 here is CASSSRQGPTEAFF. The DNA for the CDR3 is TGCGCCAGCAGCTCTCGACAGGGGCCCACTGAAGCTTTCTTT. J is TRBJ1-1 and V is TRBV5-1; TRBD1 matches at 8 bases. Trimming at V came to 3 bases and at J to 4 bases, leaving 5 bases not matched to a gene. Germline V gives CDR1 SGHRS, CDR2 YFSETQ. CDR3 size: 14 residues.

CDR3 bases: TGTGCCAGTAGAAGCGGACAGGAGAACAATGAGCAGTTCTTC. Translating it yields CASRSGQENNEQFF. The rearrangement links TRBV19 to TRBJ2-1; 7 nucleotides line up with TRBD1. Per germline, CDR1 LNHDA and CDR2 SQIVND (reference sequence). The CDR3 has 14 amino acids. Germline trimming cut 6 bases from V and 5 bases from J; bases unmatched to any gene: 7.

CDR3: CASSLIGVSYEQYF. CDR3 DNA sequence: TGTGCCAGCAGCTTGATCGGTGTCTCCTACGAGCAGTACTTC. J is TRBJ2-7 and V is TRBV5-4; D gene ambiguous. The CDR3 contains 14 residues. V was cut by 1 base and J by 0 bases, with 8 bases left in between. Germline loops: CDR1 SGHNT, CDR2 YYREEE (reference sequence).

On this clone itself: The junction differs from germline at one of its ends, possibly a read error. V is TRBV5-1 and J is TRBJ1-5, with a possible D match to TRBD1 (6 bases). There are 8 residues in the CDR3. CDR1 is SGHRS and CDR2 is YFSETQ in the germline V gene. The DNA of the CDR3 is TGCGCCAGCAGTTGGGGGCCATTT. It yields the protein CASSWGPF.

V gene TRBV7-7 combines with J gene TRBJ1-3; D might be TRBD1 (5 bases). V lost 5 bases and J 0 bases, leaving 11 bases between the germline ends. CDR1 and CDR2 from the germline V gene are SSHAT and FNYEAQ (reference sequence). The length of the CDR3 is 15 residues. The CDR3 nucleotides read TGTGCCAGCAGCCGTGGGGCCGGCTCTGGAAACACCATATATTTT. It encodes CASSRGAGSGNTIYF.

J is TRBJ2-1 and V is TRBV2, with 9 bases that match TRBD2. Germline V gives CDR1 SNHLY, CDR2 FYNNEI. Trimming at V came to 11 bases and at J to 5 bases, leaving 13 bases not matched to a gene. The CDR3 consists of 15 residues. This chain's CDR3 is CACNGGGGSDNEQFF. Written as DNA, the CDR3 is TGTGCCTGCAACGGCGGGGGGGGATCGGACAATGAGCAGTTCTTC.

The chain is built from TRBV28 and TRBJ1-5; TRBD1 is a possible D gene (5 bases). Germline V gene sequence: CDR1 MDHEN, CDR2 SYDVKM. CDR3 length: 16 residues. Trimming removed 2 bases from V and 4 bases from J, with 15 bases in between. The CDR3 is CASSLNQGMRNQPQHF. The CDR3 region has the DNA TGTGCCAGCAGTTTAAATCAGGGTATGAGGAATCAGCCCCAGCATTTT.

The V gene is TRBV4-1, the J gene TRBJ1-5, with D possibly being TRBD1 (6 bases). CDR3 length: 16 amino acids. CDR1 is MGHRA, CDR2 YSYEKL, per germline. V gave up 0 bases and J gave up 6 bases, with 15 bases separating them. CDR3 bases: TGCGCCAGCAGCCAAGAGCAGGGAAGAGGGGGTCAGCCCCAGCATTTT. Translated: CASSQEQGRGGQPQHF.

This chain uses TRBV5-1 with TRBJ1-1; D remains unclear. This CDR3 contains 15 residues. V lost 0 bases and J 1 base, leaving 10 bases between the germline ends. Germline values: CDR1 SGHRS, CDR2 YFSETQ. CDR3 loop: CASSLGSGQNTEAFF. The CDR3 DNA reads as TGCGCCAGCAGCTTGGGCTCCGGTCAGAACACTGAAGCTTTCTTT.

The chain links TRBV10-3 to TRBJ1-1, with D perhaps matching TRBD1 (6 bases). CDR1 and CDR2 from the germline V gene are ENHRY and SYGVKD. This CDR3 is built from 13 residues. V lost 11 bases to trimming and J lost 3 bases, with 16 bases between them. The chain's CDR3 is CAVKGRGYTEAFF. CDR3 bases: TGTGCCGTCAAAGGGAGGGGGTACACTGAAGCTTTCTTT.

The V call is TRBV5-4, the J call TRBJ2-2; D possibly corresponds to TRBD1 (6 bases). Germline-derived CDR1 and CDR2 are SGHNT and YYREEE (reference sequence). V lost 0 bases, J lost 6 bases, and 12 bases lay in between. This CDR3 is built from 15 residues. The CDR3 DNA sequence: TGTGCCAGCAGCTTGGCAATACAGGGCCCCGGGGAGCTGTTTTTT. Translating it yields CASSLAIQGPGELFF.

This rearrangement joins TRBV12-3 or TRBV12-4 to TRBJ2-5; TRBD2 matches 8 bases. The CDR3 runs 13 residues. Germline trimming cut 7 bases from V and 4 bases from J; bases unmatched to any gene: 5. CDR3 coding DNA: TGTGCCAGCACCATAGCGGGGTTAGAGACCCAGTACTTC. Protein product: CASTIAGLETQYF.

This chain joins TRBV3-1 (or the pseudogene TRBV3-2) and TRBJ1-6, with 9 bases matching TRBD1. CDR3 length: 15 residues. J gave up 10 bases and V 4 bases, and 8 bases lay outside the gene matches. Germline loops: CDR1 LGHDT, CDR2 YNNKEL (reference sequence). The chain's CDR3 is CASSLRTGDRSPLHF. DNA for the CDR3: TGTGCCAGCAGCCTCCGGACAGGGGATAGGTCACCCCTCCACTTT.

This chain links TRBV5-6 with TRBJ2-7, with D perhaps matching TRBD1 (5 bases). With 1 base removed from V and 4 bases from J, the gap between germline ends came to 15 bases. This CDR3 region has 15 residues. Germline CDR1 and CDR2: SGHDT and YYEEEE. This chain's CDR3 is CASSLRGLLPYEQYF. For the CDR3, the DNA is TGTGCCAGCAGCTTGAGGGGCCTATTGCCTTACGAGCAGTACTTC.